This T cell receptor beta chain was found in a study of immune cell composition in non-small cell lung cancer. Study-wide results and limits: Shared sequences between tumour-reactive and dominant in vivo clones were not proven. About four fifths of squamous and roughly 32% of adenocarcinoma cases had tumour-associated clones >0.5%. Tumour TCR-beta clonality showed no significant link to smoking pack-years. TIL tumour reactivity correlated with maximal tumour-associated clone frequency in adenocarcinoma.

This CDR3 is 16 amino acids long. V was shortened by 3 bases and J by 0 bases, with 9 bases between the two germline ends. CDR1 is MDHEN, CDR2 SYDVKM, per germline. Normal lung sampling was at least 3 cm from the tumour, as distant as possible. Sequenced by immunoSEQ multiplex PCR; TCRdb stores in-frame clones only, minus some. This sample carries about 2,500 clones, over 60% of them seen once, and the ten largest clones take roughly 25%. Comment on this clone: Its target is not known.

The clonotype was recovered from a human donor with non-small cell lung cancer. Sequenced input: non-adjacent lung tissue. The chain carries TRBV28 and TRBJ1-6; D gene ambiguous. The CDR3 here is CASSFGESSYNSPLHF. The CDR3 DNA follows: TGTGCCAGCAGTTTTGGGGAGAGCTCCTATAATTCACCCCTCCACTTT.